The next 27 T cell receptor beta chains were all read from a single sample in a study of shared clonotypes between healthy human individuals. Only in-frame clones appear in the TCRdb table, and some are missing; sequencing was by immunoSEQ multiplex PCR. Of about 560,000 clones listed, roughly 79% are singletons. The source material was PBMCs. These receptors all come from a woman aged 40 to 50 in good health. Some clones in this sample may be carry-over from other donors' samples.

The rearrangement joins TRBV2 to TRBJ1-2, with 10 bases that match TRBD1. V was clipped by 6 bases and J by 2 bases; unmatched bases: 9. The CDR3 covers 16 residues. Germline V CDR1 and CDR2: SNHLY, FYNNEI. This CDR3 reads CASSPGRGQGNYGYTF. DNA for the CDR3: TGTGCCAGCAGCCCCGGGCGGGGACAGGGGAACTATGGCTACACCTTC.

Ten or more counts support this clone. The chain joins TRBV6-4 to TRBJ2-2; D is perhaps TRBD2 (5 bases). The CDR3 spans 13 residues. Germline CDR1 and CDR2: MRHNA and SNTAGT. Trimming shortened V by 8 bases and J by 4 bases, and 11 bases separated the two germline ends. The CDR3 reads CASSPGSTGELFF. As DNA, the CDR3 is TGTGCCAGCTCCCCGGGGAGCACCGGGGAGCTGTTTTTT.

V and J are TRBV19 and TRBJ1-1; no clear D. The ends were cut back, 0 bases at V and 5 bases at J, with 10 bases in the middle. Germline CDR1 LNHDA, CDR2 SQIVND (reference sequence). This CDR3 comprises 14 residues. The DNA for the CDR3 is TGTGCCAGTAGTATAGAATCGGGCGAGACTGAAGCTTTCTTT. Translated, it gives CASSIESGETEAFF. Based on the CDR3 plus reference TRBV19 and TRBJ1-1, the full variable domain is DGGITQSPKYLFRKEGQNVTLSCEQNLNHDAMYWYRQDPGQGLRLIYYSQIVNDFQKGDIAEGYSVSREKKESFPLTVTSAQKNPTAFYLCASSIESGETEAFFGQGTRLTVV.

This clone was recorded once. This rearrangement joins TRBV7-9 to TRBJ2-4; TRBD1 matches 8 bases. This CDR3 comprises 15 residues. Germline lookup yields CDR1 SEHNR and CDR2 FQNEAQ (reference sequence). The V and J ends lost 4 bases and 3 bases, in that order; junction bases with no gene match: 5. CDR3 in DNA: TGTGCCAGCAGCTCATTGGACAGGGTCAAAAACATTCAGTACTTC. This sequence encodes CASSSLDRVKNIQYF.

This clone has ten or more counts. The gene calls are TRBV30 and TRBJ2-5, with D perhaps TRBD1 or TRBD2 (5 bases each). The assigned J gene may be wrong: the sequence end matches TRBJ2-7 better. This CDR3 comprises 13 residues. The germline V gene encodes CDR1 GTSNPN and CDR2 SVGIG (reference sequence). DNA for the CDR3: TGTGCCTCGCCGGGACCGTCCATCTACGAGCAGTACTTC. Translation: CASPGPSIYEQYF.

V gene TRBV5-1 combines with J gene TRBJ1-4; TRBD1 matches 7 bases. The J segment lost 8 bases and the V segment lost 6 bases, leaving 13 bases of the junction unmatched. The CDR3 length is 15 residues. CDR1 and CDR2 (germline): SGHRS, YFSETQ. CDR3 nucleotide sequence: TGCGCCAGCACTCGCGCTGGACAGGAGAACGAAAAACTGTTTTTT. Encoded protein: CASTRAGQENEKLFF.

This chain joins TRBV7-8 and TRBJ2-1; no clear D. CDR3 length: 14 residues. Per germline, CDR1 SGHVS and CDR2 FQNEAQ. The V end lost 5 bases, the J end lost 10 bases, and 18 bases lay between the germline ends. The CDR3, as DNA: TGTGCCAGCAGCGCCGGGCCTGACCCCCGAGAGCAGTTCTTC. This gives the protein CASSAGPDPREQFF. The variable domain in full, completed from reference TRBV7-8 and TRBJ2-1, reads GAGVSQSPRYKVAKRGQDVALRCDPISGHVSLFWYQQALGQGPEFLTYFQNEAQLDKSGLPSDRFFAERPEGSVSTLKIQRTQQEDSAVYLCASSAGPDPREQFFGPGTRLTVL.

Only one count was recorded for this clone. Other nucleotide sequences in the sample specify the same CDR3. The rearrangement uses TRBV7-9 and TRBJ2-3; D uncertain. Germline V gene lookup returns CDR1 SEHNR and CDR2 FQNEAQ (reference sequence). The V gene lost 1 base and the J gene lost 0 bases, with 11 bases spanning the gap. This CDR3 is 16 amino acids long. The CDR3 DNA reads TGTGCCAGCAGCTTAGTGCTTGCAGGAAGCACAGATACGCAGTATTTT. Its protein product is CASSLVLAGSTDTQYF.

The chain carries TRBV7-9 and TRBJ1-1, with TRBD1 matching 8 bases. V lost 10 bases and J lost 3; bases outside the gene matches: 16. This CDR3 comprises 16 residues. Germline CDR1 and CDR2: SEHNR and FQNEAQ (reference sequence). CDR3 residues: CAITLLIRGLDTEAFF. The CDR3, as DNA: TGTGCCATCACCCTACTGATCAGGGGGCTGGACACTGAAGCTTTCTTT.

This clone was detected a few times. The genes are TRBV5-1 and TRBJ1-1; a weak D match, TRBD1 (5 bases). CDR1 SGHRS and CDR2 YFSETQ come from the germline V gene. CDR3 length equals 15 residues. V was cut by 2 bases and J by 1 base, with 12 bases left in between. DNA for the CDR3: TGCGCCAGCAGCTTCCACCCCGACAGGAACACTGAAGCTTTCTTT. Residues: CASSFHPDRNTEAFF.

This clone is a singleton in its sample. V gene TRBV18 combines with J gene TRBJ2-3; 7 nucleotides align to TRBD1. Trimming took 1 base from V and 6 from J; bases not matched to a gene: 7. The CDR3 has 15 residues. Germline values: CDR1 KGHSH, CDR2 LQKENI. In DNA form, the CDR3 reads TGTGCCAGCTCACCACGGGACAGTGTCCCGGATACGCAGTATTTT. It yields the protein CASSPRDSVPDTQYF.

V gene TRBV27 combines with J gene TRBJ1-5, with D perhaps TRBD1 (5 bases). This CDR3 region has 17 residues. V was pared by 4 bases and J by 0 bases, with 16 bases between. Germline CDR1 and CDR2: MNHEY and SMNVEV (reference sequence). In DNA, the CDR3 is TGTGCCAGCAGTTCAACCCGGGGCCCGCATAGCAATCAGCCCCAGCATTTT. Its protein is CASSSTRGPHSNQPQHF.

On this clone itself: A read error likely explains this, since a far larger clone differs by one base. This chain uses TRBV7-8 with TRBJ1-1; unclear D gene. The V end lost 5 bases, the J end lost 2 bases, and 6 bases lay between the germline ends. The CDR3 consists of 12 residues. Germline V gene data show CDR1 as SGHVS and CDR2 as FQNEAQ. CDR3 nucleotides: TGTGCCAGCAGCCTTTTAAACACTGAAGCTTTCTTT. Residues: CASSLLNTEAFF.

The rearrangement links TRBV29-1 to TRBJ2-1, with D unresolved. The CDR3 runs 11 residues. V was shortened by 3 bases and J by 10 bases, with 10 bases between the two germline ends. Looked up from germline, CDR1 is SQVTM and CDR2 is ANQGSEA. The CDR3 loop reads CSVDTVVEQFF. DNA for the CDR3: TGCAGCGTTGATACGGTAGTCGAGCAGTTCTTC.

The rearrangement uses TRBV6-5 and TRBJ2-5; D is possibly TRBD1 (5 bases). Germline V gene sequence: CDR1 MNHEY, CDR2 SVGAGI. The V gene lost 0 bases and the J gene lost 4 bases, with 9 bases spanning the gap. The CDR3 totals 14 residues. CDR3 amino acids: CASSYSQGSETQYF. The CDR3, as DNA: TGTGCCAGCAGTTACTCCCAGGGCTCAGAGACCCAGTACTTC.

The CDR3 reads CASSELAGGADTQYF. CDR3 bases: TGTGCCAGCAGCGAACTAGCGGGAGGAGCAGATACGCAGTATTTT. V and J are TRBV5-4 and TRBJ2-3; 12 bases match TRBD2. Germline V gene sequence: CDR1 SGHNT, CDR2 YYREEE (reference sequence). The junction had 4 bases not matched to a gene; V was cut back by 4 bases and J by 4 bases. The CDR3 has 15 residues.

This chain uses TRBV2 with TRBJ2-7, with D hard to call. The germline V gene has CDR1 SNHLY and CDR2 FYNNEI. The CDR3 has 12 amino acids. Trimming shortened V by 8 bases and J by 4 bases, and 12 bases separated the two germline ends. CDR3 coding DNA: TGTGCCAGCCGGGTTAACCGATACGAGCAGTACTTC. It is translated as CASRVNRYEQYF.

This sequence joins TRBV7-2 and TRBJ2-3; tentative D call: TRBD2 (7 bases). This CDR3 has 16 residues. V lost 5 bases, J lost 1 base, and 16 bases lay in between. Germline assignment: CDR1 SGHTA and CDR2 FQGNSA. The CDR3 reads CASSPYRGAGTDTQYF. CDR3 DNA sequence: TGTGCCAGCAGCCCCTACCGGGGGGCCGGCACAGATACGCAGTATTTT.

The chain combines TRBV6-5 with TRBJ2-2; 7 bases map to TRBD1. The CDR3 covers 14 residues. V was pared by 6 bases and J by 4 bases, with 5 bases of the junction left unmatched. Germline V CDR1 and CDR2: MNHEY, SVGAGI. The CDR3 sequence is CASSGTDGTGELFF. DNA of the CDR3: TGTGCCAGCAGCGGGACAGATGGCACCGGGGAGCTGTTTTTT.

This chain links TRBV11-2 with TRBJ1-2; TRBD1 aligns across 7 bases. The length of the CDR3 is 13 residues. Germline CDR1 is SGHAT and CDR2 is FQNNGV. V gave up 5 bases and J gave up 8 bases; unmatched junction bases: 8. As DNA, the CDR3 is TGTGCCAGCAGCAACCGGGACAGTCAGGGCTACACCTTC. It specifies CASSNRDSQGYTF.

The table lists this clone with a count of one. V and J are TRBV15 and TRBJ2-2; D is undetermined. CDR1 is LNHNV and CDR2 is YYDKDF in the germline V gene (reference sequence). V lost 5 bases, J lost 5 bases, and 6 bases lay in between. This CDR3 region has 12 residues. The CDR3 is CATSGITGELFF. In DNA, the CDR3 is TGTGCCACCAGCGGTATTACCGGGGAGCTGTTTTTT.

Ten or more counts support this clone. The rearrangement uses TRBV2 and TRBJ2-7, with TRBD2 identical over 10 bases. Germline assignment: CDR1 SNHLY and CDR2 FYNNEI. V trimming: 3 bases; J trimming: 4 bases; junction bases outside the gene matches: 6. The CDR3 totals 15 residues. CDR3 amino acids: CASSESAGGGYEQYF. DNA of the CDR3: TGTGCCAGCAGTGAGTCAGCGGGAGGGGGATACGAGCAGTACTTC.

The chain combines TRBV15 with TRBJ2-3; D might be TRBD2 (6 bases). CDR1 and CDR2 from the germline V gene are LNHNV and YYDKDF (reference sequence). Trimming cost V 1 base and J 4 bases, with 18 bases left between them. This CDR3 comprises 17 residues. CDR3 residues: CATSRGGDWSGPDTQYF. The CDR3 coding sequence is TGTGCCACCAGCAGAGGGGGGGACTGGAGCGGCCCAGATACGCAGTATTTT.

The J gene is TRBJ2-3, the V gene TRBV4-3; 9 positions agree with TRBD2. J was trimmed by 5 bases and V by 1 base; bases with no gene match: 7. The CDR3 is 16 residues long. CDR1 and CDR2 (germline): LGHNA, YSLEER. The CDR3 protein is CASSQGLADRGDTQYF. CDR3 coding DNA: TGCGCCAGCAGCCAAGGACTAGCGGACCGAGGAGATACGCAGTATTTT.

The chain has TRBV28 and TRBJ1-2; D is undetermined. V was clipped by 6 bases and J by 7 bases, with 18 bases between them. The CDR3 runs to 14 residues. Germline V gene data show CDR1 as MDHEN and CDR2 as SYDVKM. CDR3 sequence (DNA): TGTGCCAGCAGCACACCCGCACACAGCGGTGGCTACACCTTC. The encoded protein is CASSTPAHSGGYTF.

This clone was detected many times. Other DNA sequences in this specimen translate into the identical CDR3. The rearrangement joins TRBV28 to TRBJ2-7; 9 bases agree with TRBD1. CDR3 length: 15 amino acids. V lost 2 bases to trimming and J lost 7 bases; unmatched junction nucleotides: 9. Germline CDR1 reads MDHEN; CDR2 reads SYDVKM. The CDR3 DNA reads TGTGCCAGCAGTTTACTCTCGACAGGGGGGGATGAGCAGTACTTC. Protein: CASSLLSTGGDEQYF.

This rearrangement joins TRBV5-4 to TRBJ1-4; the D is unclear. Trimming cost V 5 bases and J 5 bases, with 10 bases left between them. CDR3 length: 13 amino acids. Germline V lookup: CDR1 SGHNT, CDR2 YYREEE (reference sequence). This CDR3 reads CASSYDANEKLFF. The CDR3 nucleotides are TGTGCCAGCAGTTATGACGCAAATGAAAAACTGTTTTTT.